Presented here are 27 T cell receptor beta chains from one specimen sequenced in a study of T cell responses to AZD1222 COVID-19 vaccine (TCRdb year 2021). Libraries were constructed by the immunoSEQ multiplex PCR assay. The source is immuneACCESS, and TCRdb retained only in-frame sequences with V and J called. Part of the clones is not carried over; for the studies checked, unresolved V genes explain less than half of this, and the remainder is unexplained. This sample comprises around 130,000 clones, 93% of them detected only once. The ten largest make up roughly 5.9% of the sample. Taken with the paper, the label for time point translates to: baseline before first vaccination. The sample in question was peripheral blood, obtained on day 0 of AZD1222 vaccination. The receptor set was obtained from an adult in good health.

The chain is built from TRBV30 and TRBJ1-4; no clear D gene. This CDR3 has 12 amino acids. Looked up from germline, CDR1 is GTSNPN and CDR2 is SVGIG (reference sequence). Trimming stripped 4 bases from V and 5 bases from J, with 8 bases between. In DNA form, the CDR3 reads TGTGCCTGGAACACACGGAATGAAAAACTGTTTTTT. Protein sequence: CAWNTRNEKLFF.

V usage is TRBV11-1 and J usage is TRBJ2-1; 7 bases are a match to TRBD1. There are 15 residues in the CDR3. J was trimmed by 3 bases and V by 6 bases; bases with no gene match: 8. CDR1 and CDR2 (germline): SGHAT, FQDESV (reference sequence). The CDR3 spells CASRKRQGDYNEQFF. CDR3 DNA sequence: TGTGCCAGCAGGAAAAGACAGGGAGACTACAATGAGCAGTTCTTC.

The gene calls are TRBV12-3 or TRBV12-4 and TRBJ2-3; D ambiguous. CDR3 length: 12 amino acids. Trimming removed 8 bases from V and 7 bases from J, with 13 bases in between. CDR3 region: CASSPLGNTQYF. The CDR3 DNA is TGTGCCAGCTCCCCCCTAGGAAATACGCAGTATTTT.

The CDR3 sequence: CASSGRDRGPTDTQYF. In DNA form, the CDR3 reads TGTGCCAGCAGTGGGAGGGACAGGGGACCCACAGATACGCAGTATTTT. V usage is TRBV6-1 and J usage is TRBJ2-3, with 10 bases that match TRBD1. Trimming took 4 bases from V and 2 from J; bases not matched to a gene: 6. Germline V gives CDR1 MNHNS, CDR2 SASEGT. This CDR3 comprises 16 residues.

This clone was observed a single time. The chain links TRBV7-9 to TRBJ2-5; 8 bases line up with TRBD1. Germline CDR1 is SEHNR and CDR2 is FQNEAQ (reference sequence). V shed 4 bases and J 1 base; nucleotides not matched to a gene: 14. This CDR3 contains 18 residues. The CDR3 is CASSSQPTGVPFQETQYF. Here the CDR3 DNA reads TGTGCCAGCAGCTCGCAACCGACAGGGGTCCCCTTCCAAGAGACCCAGTACTTC.

The CDR3 sequence: CASRSHWGAEQFF. The CDR3, as DNA: TGTGCAAGTCGCTCCCACTGGGGCGCTGAGCAGTTCTTC. The chain joins TRBV12-2 to TRBJ2-1; the D segment call TRBD1 is taken from the table without a DNA check. TRBV12-2 is labeled a pseudogene. CDR3 length: 13 amino acids.

The chain couples TRBV28 to TRBJ1-1; possibly TRBD1 for D (5 bases). V gave up 6 bases and J gave up 7 bases, with 24 bases separating them. The CDR3 covers 16 residues. Germline V gene sequence: CDR1 MDHEN, CDR2 SYDVKM. DNA of the CDR3: TGTGCCAGCAGGTGGGGTAGGGGACCCCTAAGGATTGAAGCTTTCTTT. This translates into CASRWGRGPLRIEAFF.

The chain combines TRBV18 with TRBJ2-7; D is unresolved. The length of the CDR3 is 13 residues. Germline V gene data show CDR1 as KGHSH and CDR2 as LQKENI. V was cut by 3 bases and J by 5 bases, with 11 bases left in between. The CDR3 loop reads CASSPIAKNEQYF. The CDR3, as DNA: TGTGCCAGCTCACCGATCGCAAAAAACGAGCAGTACTTC.

V and J are TRBV4-2 and TRBJ2-7; 12 bases are a match to TRBD2. The J segment lost 3 bases and the V segment lost 3 bases, leaving 9 bases of the junction unmatched. The CDR3 is 17 amino acids. From germline, CDR1 is LGHNA and CDR2 YNFKEQ. This CDR3 reads CASSQPGLAGGIYEQYF. CDR3 coding DNA: TGTGCCAGCAGCCAGCCGGGACTAGCGGGTGGGATCTACGAGCAGTACTTC.

The J gene is TRBJ2-7, the V gene TRBV5-4; perhaps TRBD2 as D (6 bases). This CDR3 contains 15 residues. Germline V CDR1 and CDR2: SGHNT, YYREEE (reference sequence). Trimming left V 4 bases short and J 1 base short, with 15 bases between. The CDR3 here is CASSQEGGRSYEQYF. The CDR3 coding sequence is TGTGCCAGCAGCCAGGAAGGAGGGAGATCCTACGAGCAGTACTTC.

With respect to this clone: A junction boundary mismatches the germline segment, possibly from a read error. This chain links TRBV7-7 with TRBJ1-3, with no clear D. This CDR3 contains 15 residues. Per the germline V gene, CDR1 is SSHAT and CDR2 is FNYEAQ (reference sequence). The CDR3 region has the DNA TGTGCTAGCAGCTTGGACCAGAGCTCTGGAAACACCATATATTTT. Its translation is CASSLDQSSGNTIYF.

The CDR3 reads CASSRGTGRGFGYTF. The CDR3 DNA sequence: TGTGCCAGTAGTAGGGGGACAGGGCGGGGTTTCGGCTACACCTTC. This chain uses TRBV19 with TRBJ1-2; 9 bases are shared with TRBD1. Trimming removed 4 bases from V and 8 bases from J; junction bases left unmatched: 11. The V gene's germline CDR1 is LNHDA and CDR2 SQIVND (reference sequence). The CDR3 covers 15 residues.

In this sample, this clone turned up once. In DNA form, the CDR3 reads TGTGCCAGCAGTCCCACGGCGGGGGGCGTGGAGACCCAGTACTTC. Protein product: CASSPTAGGVETQYF. V is TRBV6-5 and J is TRBJ2-5; 8 nucleotides agree with TRBD2. V shed 5 bases, J shed 5 bases, and the junction held 10 bases outside the gene matches. The CDR3 contains 15 residues. CDR1 and CDR2 (germline): MNHEY, SVGAGI.

The chain recombines TRBV4-1 with TRBJ1-1; D perhaps matches TRBD1 (6 bases). The CDR3 is 14 amino acids. In germline, CDR1 is MGHRA, CDR2 YSYEKL. Deletions cut 0 bases from V and 7 bases from J, with 12 bases between. The CDR3 sequence: CASSQDRETGEAFF. CDR3 sequence (DNA): TGCGCCAGCAGCCAAGATCGCGAGACAGGTGAAGCTTTCTTT.

CDR3 protein: CASRQTGRAEAFF. The DNA of the CDR3 is TGTGCCAGTAGACAGACAGGGAGGGCTGAAGCTTTCTTT. This sequence joins TRBV19 and TRBJ1-1; 7 nucleotides match TRBD1. The CDR3 runs to 13 residues. V was clipped by 6 bases and J by 6 bases; unmatched bases: 7. Germline V gives CDR1 LNHDA, CDR2 SQIVND (reference sequence).

V gene TRBV28 combines with J gene TRBJ1-2; D remains unclear. This CDR3 comprises 14 residues. CDR1 and CDR2 (germline): MDHEN, SYDVKM. V was trimmed by 4 bases and J by 0 bases, leaving 9 bases between them. CDR3 amino acids: CASSSQSPNYGYTF. Written as DNA, the CDR3 is TGTGCCAGCAGTTCACAGTCACCTAACTATGGCTACACCTTC.

V and J are TRBV11-3 and TRBJ2-7, with 8 positions matching TRBD1. J gave up 5 bases and V 6 bases, and 9 bases lay outside the gene matches. This CDR3 contains 14 residues. Germline V gene sequence: CDR1 SGHNT, CDR2 YENEEA. In DNA form, the CDR3 reads TGTGCCAGCAGTCCTGGGACAGGAACGCACGAGCAGTACTTC. Translating it yields CASSPGTGTHEQYF.

The chain links TRBV28 to TRBJ1-1, with D maybe TRBD1 (5 bases). Trimming pared 3 bases from V and 8 bases from J, leaving 10 bases between. Germline-derived CDR1 and CDR2 are MDHEN and SYDVKM. The CDR3 is 12 residues long. CDR3 protein: CASSFLAGEAFF. The CDR3 nucleotides read TGTGCCAGCAGTTTCCTGGCAGGGGAAGCTTTCTTT.

This chain connects TRBV18 to TRBJ2-6; D ambiguous. Per germline, CDR1 KGHSH and CDR2 LQKENI. V lost 3 bases, J lost 1 base, and 10 bases lay in between. This CDR3 is built from 16 residues. CDR3 nucleotide sequence: TGTGCCAGCTCACCCGACCAAATTTCTGGGGCCAACGTCCTGACTTTC. Amino acid sequence: CASSPDQISGANVLTF.

The chain joins TRBV19 to TRBJ2-7; TRBD1 aligns across 8 bases. The CDR3 is made up of 14 amino acids. V gave up 6 bases and J gave up 1 base; unmatched junction bases: 5. In germline, CDR1 is LNHDA, CDR2 SQIVND (reference sequence). CDR3 sequence (DNA): TGTGCCAGTAGCGCCAGGGGGCGATCCTACGAGCAGTACTTC. The encoded protein is CASSARGRSYEQYF.

The V call is TRBV7-8, the J call TRBJ1-5, with 8 bases identical to TRBD1. Germline V gene lookup returns CDR1 SGHVS and CDR2 FQNEAQ. The J segment lost 6 bases and the V segment lost 4 bases, leaving 8 bases of the junction unmatched. This CDR3 spans 15 amino acids. CDR3 sequence: CASSSGTGRSQPQHF. CDR3 nucleotides: TGTGCCAGCAGCTCAGGGACAGGCAGGAGTCAGCCCCAGCATTTT.

This sequence joins TRBV5-1 and TRBJ1-2; the match to TRBD1 covers 9 bases. The CDR3 covers 14 residues. V gave up 4 bases and J gave up 5 bases; unmatched junction bases: 6. From germline, CDR1 is SGHRS and CDR2 YFSETQ. The CDR3 is CASSLQGAKYGYTF. The CDR3 DNA follows: TGCGCCAGCAGCCTACAGGGGGCAAAGTATGGCTACACCTTC.

This rearrangement joins TRBV6-1 to TRBJ1-2, with D hard to call. The germline V gene has CDR1 MNHNS and CDR2 SASEGT. Trimming took 5 bases from V and 4 from J, leaving 11 bases between them. This CDR3 contains 13 residues. The CDR3 region is CASSPRTVYGYTF. In DNA form, the CDR3 reads TGTGCCAGCAGTCCCCGGACGGTCTATGGCTACACCTTC.

This chain uses TRBV30 with TRBJ1-1; tentatively, D is TRBD1 (5 bases). Germline CDR1 is GTSNPN and CDR2 is SVGIG (reference sequence). The CDR3 covers 14 residues. V was pared by 3 bases and J by 1 base, with 12 bases between. CDR3 residues: CAWSRDSWNTEAFF. The CDR3 coding sequence is TGTGCCTGGAGCCGAGACAGTTGGAACACTGAAGCTTTCTTT.

V usage is TRBV6-5 and J usage is TRBJ2-2; 7 nucleotides line up with TRBD1. V lost 4 bases and J lost 4; bases outside the gene matches: 3. Germline CDR1 reads MNHEY; CDR2 reads SVGAGI. The CDR3 is made up of 14 amino acids. CDR3 residues: CASSSGQTTGELFF. The CDR3 DNA reads as TGTGCCAGCAGTTCGGGACAGACCACCGGGGAGCTGTTTTTT.

The chain combines TRBV6-1 with TRBJ2-1; D not certain. The CDR3 loop spans 16 amino acids. V was pared by 0 bases and J by 5 bases, with 14 bases between. Germline CDR1 reads MNHNS; CDR2 reads SASEGT. The CDR3 bases are TGTGCCAGCAGTGAAGCGGCCGGATTAGGTAACAATGAGCAGTTCTTC. Translation gives CASSEAAGLGNNEQFF.

This clone has more than one count but fewer than ten. The chain is built from TRBV19 and TRBJ1-2; no definite D call. CDR1 LNHDA and CDR2 SQIVND come from the germline V gene (reference sequence). The CDR3 is 11 residues long. V was cut by 5 bases and J by 1 base, with 2 bases left in between. CDR3 residues: CASSDNYGYTF. The CDR3 region has the DNA TGTGCCAGTAGTGATAACTATGGCTACACCTTC.